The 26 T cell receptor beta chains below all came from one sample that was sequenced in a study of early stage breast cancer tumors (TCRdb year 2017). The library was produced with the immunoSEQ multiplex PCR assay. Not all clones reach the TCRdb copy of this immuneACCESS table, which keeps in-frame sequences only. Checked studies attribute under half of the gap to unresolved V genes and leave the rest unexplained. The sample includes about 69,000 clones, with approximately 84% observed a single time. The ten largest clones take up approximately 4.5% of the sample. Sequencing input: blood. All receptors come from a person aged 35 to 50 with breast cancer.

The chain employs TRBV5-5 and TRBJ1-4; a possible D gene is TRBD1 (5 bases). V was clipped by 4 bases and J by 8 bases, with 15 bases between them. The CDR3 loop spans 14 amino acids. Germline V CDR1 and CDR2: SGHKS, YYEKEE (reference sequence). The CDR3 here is CASSRQRQGEKLFF. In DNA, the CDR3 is TGTGCCAGCAGCCGACAGCGTCAGGGAGAAAAACTGTTTTTT.

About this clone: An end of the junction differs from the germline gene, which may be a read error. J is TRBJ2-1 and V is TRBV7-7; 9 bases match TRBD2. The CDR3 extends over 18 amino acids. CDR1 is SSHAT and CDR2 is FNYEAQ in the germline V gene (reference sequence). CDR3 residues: CASSLAPILAGSGVEQFF. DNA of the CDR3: TGTGCTAGCAGCTTAGCACCCATACTAGCGGGCTCTGGGGTAGAGCAGTTCTTC.

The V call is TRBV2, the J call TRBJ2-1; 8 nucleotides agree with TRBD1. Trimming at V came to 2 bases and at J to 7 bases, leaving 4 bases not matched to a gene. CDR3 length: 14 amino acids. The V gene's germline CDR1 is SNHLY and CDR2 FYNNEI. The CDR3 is CASSEQGAGNEQFF. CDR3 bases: TGTGCCAGCAGTGAACAGGGGGCGGGGAATGAGCAGTTCTTC.

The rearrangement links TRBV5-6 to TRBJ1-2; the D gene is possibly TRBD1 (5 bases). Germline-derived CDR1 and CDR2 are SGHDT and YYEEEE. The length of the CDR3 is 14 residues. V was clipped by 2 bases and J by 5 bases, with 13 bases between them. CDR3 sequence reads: CASSFRGASYGYTF. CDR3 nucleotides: TGTGCCAGCAGCTTTAGGGGCGCATCTTATGGCTACACCTTC. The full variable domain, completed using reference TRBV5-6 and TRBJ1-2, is DAGVTQSPTHLIKTRGQQVTLRCSPKSGHDTVSWYQQALGQGPQFIFQYYEEEERQRGNFPDRFSGHQFPNYSSELNVNALLLGDSALYLCASSFRGASYGYTFGSGTRLTVV.

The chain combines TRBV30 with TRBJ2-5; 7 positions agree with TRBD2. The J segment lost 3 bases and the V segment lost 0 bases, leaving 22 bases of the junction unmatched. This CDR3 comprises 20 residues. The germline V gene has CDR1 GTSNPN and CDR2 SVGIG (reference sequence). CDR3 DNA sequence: TGTGCCTGGAGTGTACGGGGAGGGTCGGCTCCCGGACGGACCAAAGAGACCCAGTACTTC. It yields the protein CAWSVRGGSAPGRTKETQYF.

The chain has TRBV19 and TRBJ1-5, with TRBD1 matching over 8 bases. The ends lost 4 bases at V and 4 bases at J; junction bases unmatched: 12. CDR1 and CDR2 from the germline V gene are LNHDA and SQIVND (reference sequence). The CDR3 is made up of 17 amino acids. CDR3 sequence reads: CASSRRGTGGANQPQHF. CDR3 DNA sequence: TGTGCCAGTAGTAGGAGGGGTACAGGGGGTGCAAATCAGCCCCAGCATTTT.

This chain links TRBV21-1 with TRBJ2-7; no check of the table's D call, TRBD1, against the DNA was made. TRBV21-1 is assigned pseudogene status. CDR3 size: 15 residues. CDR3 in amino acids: CASSNRQGEMKVKYF. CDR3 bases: TGTGCCAGCAGCAACCGACAGGGAGAAATGAAGGTGAAGTACTTC.

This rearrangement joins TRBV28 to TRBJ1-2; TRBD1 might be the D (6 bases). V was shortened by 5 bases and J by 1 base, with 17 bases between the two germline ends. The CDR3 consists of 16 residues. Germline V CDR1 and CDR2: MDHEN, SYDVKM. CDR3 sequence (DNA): TGTGCCAGCAGTGATAACTCCGGGGACAATAACTATGGCTACACCTTC. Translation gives CASSDNSGDNNYGYTF.

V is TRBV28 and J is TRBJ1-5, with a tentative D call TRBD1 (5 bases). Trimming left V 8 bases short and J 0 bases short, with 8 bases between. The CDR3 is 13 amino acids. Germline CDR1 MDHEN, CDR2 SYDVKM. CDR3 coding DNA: TGTGCCAGCCTGGGGGGTAGCAATCAGCCCCAGCATTTT. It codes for CASLGGSNQPQHF.

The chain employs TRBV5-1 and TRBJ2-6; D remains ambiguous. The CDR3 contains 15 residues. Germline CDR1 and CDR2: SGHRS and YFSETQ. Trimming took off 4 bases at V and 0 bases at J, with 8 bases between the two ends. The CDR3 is CASSDGSSGANVLTF. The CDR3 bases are TGCGCCAGCAGCGACGGAAGCTCTGGGGCCAACGTCCTGACTTTC.

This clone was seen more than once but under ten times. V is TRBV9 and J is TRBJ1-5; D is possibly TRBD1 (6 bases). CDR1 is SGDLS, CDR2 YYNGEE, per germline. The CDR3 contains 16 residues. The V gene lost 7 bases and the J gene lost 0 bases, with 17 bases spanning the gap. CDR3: CASSVGGSDSNQPQHF. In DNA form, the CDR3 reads TGTGCCAGCTCGGTAGGGGGGTCAGATAGCAATCAGCCCCAGCATTTT.

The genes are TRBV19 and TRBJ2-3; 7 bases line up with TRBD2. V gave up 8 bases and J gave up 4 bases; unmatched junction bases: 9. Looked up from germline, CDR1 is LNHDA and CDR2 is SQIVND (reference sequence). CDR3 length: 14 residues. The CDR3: CASGGREGSDTQYF. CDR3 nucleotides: TGTGCCAGTGGCGGAAGGGAGGGGTCAGATACGCAGTATTTT.

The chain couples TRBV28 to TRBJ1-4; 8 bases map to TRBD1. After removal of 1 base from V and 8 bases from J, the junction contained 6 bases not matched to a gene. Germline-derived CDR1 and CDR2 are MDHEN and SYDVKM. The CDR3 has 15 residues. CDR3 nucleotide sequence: TGTGCCAGCAGTTTATATGGACAGGGACGGGAAAAACTGTTTTTT. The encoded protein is CASSLYGQGREKLFF.

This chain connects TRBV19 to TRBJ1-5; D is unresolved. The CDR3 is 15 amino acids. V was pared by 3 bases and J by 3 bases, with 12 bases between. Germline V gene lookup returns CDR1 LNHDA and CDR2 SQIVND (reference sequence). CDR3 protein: CASSIILTPNQPQHF. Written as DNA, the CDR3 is TGTGCCAGTAGTATCATACTCACCCCCAATCAGCCCCAGCATTTT.

The CDR3 region has the DNA TGTGCCAGCAGCCCCCGGGCGGGGGAGGAAAAACTGTTTTTT. It codes for CASSPRAGEEKLFF. This chain uses TRBV7-9 with TRBJ1-4; D possibly corresponds to TRBD1 (5 bases). The CDR3 consists of 14 residues. V dropped 5 bases and J dropped 8 bases, with 15 bases sitting between them. The germline V gene encodes CDR1 SEHNR and CDR2 FQNEAQ (reference sequence). Together with reference TRBV7-9 and TRBJ1-4, the CDR3 gives the full variable domain: DTGVSQNPRHKITKRGQNVTFRCDPISEHNRLYWYRQTLGQGPEFLTYFQNEAQLEKSRLLSDRFSAERPKGSFSTLEIQRTEQGDSAMYLCASSPRAGEEKLFFGSGTQLSVL.

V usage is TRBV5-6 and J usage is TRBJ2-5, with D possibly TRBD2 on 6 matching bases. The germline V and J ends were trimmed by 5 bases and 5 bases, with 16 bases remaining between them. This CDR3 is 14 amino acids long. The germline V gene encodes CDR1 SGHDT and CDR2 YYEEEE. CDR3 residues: CASRPGGMGETQYF. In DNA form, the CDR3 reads TGTGCCAGCAGGCCCGGCGGGATGGGTGAGACCCAGTACTTC. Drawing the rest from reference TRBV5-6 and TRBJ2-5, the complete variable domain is DAGVTQSPTHLIKTRGQQVTLRCSPKSGHDTVSWYQQALGQGPQFIFQYYEEEERQRGNFPDRFSGHQFPNYSSELNVNALLLGDSALYLCASRPGGMGETQYFGPGTRLLVL.

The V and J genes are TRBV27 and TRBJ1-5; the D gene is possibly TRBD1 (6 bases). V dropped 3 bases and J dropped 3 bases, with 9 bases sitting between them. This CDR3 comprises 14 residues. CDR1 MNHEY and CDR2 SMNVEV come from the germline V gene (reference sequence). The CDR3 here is CASSLDSHNQPQHF. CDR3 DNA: TGTGCCAGCAGTTTGGACAGCCACAATCAGCCCCAGCATTTT.

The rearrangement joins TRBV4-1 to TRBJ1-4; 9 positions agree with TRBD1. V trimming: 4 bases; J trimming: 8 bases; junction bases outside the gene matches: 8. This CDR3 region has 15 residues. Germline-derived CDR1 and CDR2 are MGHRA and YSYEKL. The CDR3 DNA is TGCGCCAGCAGCCGAGAGACAGGGGGGGGAGAAAAACTGTTTTTT. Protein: CASSRETGGGEKLFF.

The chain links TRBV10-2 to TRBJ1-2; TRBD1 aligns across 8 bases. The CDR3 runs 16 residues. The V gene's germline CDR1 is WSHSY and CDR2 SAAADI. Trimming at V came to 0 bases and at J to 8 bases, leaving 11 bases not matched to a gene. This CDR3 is CASSESGQGRIIGYTF. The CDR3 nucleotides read TGCGCCAGCAGTGAGTCAGGACAGGGACGGATCATCGGCTACACCTTC.

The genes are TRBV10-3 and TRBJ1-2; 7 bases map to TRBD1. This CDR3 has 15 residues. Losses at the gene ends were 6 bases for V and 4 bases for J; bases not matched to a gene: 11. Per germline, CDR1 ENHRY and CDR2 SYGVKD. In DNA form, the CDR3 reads TGTGCCATCAGCCACGGACAGGACGACGGCTATGGCTACACCTTC. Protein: CAISHGQDDGYGYTF.

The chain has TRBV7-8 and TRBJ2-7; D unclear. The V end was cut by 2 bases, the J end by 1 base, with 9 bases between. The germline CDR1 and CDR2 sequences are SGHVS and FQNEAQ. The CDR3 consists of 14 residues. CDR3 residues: CASSLRDSSYEQYF. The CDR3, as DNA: TGTGCCAGCAGCTTAAGAGACTCTTCCTACGAGCAGTACTTC.

CDR3: CASSLGAPSNPQHF. DNA of the CDR3: TGTGCCAGCAGTTTAGGGGCCCCGTCTAACCCCCAGCATTTT. The gene calls are TRBV27 and TRBJ1-5, with TRBD1 as a possible D gene (5 bases). Per germline, CDR1 MNHEY and CDR2 SMNVEV (reference sequence). V lost 2 bases and J 10 bases, leaving 15 bases between the germline ends. This CDR3 has 14 residues.

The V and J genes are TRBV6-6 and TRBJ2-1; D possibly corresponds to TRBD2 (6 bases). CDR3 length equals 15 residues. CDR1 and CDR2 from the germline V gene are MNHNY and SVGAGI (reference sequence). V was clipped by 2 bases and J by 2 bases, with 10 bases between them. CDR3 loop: CASSYGGPAYNEQFF. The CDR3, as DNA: TGTGCCAGCAGTTACGGAGGGCCCGCCTACAATGAGCAGTTCTTC.

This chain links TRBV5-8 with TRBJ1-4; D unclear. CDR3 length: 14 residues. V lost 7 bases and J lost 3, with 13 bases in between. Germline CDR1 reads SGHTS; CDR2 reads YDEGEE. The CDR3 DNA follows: TGTGCCAGCCTCAGGATGGAATCTAATGAAAAACTGTTTTTT. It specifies CASLRMESNEKLFF.

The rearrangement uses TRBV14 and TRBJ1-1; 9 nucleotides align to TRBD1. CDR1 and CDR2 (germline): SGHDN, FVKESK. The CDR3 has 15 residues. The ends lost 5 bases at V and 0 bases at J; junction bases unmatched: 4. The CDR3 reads CASSYGQGMNTEAFF. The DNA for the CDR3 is TGTGCCAGCAGCTACGGACAGGGGATGAACACTGAAGCTTTCTTT. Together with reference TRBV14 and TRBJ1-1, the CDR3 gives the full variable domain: EAGVTQFPSHSVIEKGQTVTLRCDPISGHDNLYWYRRVMGKEIKFLLHFVKESKQDESGMPNNRFLAERTGGTYSTLKVQPAELEDSGVYFCASSYGQGMNTEAFFGQGTRLTVV.

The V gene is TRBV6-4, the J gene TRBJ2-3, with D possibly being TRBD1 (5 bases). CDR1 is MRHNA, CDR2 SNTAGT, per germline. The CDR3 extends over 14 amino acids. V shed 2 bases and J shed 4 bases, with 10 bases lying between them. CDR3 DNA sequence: TGTGCCAGCAGTGACAGGGGTGCGGCAGATACGCAGTATTTT. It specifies CASSDRGAADTQYF.